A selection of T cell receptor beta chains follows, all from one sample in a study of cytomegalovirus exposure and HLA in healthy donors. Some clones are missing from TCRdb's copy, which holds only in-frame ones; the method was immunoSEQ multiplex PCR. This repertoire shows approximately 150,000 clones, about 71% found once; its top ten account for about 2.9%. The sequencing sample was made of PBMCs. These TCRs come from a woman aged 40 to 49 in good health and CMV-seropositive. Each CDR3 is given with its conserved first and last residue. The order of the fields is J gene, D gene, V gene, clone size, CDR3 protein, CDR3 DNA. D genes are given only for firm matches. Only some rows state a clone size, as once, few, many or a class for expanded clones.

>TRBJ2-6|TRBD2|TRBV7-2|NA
CASSPVSGGPPGANVLTF
TGTGCCAGCAGCCCAGTGAGCGGGGGCCCTCCTGGGGCCAACGTCCTGACTTTC
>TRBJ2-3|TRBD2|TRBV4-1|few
CASSPQASGVDTQYF
TGCGCCAGCAGCCCCCAAGCTAGCGGGGTAGATACGCAGTATTTT
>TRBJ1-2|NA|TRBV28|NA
CASNGAYGYTF
TGTGCCAGCAACGGAGCCTATGGCTACACCTTC
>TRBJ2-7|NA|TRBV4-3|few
CASSQGARDYEQYF
TGCGCCAGCAGCCAAGGAGCGAGGGACTACGAGCAGTACTTC
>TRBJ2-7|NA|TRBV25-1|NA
CASGRQPYEQYF
TGTGCCAGCGGTAGACAGCCCTACGAGCAGTACTTC
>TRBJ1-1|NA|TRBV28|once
CATETGQGRNTEAFF
TGTGCCACCGAGACAGGCCAAGGCAGAAACACTGAAGCTTTCTTT
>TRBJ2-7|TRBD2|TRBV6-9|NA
CASSYFPRNLWTSGAYEQYF
TGTGCCAGCAGTTATTTTCCCCGGAACCTCTGGACTAGCGGGGCCTACGAGCAGTACTTC
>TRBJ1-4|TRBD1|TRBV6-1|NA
CASGGQIATNEKLFF
TGTGCCAGCGGGGGACAGATTGCAACTAATGAAAAACTGTTTTTT
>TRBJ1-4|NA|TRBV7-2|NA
CASSRGGNEKLFF
TGTGCCAGCTCCCGGGGGGGCAATGAAAAACTGTTTTTT
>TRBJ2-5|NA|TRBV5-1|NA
CASSIQAAGEGETQYF
TGCGCCAGCAGCATACAAGCGGCAGGGGAGGGAGAGACCCAGTACTTC
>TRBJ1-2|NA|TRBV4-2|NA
CASSQDGTGYGYTF
TGTGCCAGCAGCCAAGATGGAACAGGCTATGGCTACACCTTC
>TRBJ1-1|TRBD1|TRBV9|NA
CASSDRGNTEAFF
TGTGCCAGCAGCGACAGGGGGAACACTGAAGCTTTCTTT
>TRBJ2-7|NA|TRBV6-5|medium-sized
CASWGSRPPEQYF
TGTGCCAGCTGGGGCTCTCGGCCACCCGAGCAGTACTTC
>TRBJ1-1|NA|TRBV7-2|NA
CASSLDSLMNTEAFF
TGTGCCAGCAGCTTGGACAGTCTCATGAACACTGAAGCTTTCTTT
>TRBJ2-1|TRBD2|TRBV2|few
CASSEEDHSGRTHEQFF
TGTGCCAGCAGTGAAGAAGACCATAGCGGGAGGACACATGAGCAGTTCTTC
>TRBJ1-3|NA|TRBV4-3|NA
CASSQDRVGRGSGNTIYF
TGCGCCAGCAGCCAAGATCGGGTTGGGAGGGGCTCTGGAAACACCATATATTTT
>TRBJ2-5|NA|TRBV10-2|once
CASSDVGQETQYF
TGCGCCAGCAGTGATGTCGGGCAAGAGACCCAGTACTTC
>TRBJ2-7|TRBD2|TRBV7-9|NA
CASSPFLLAGTSYEQYF
TGTGCCAGCAGCCCCTTCCTCCTAGCGGGGACTTCCTACGAGCAGTACTTC
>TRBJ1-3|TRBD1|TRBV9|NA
CASSEGTGFISGNTIYF
TGTGCCAGCAGCGAAGGGACAGGGTTTATTAGTGGAAACACCATATATTTT
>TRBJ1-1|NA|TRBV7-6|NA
CASSLDSSNTEAFF
TGTGCCAGCAGCCTAGACAGTTCGAACACTGAAGCTTTCTTT
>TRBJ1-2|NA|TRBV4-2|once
CASSQESAGKGGYTF
TGTGCCAGCAGCCAAGAAAGTGCAGGGAAGGGTGGCTACACCTTC
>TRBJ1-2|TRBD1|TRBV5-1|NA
CASSFRQGDGYTF
TGCGCCAGCAGCTTTAGACAGGGCGATGGCTACACCTTC
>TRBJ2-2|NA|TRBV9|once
CASSVGSLGGELFF
TGTGCCAGCAGCGTTGGTAGCTTGGGCGGGGAGCTGTTTTTT